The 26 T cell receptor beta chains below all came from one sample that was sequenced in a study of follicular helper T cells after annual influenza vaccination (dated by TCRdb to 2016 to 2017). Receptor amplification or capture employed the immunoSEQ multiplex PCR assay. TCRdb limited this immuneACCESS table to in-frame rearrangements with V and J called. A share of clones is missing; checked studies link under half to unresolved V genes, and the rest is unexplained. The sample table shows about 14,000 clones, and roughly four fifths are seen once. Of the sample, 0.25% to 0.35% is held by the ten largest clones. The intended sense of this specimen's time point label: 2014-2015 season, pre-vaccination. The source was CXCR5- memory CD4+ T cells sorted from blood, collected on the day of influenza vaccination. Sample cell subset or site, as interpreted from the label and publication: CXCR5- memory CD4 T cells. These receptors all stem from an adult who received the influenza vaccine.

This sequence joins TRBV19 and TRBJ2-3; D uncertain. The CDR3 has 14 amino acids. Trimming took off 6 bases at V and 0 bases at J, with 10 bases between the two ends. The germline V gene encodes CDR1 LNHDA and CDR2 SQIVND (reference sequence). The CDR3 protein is CASRSTGSTDTQYF. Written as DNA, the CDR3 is TGTGCCAGTAGAAGCACCGGGAGCACAGATACGCAGTATTTT. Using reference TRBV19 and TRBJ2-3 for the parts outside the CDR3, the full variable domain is DGGITQSPKYLFRKEGQNVTLSCEQNLNHDAMYWYRQDPGQGLRLIYYSQIVNDFQKGDIAEGYSVSREKKESFPLTVTSAQKNPTAFYLCASRSTGSTDTQYFGPGTRLTVL.

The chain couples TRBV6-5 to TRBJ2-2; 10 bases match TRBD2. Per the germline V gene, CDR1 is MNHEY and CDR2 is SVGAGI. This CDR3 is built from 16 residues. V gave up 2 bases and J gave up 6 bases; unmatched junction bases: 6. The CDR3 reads CASSYRSSGGAGELFF. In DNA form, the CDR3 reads TGTGCCAGCAGTTACCGATCGAGCGGGGGGGCCGGGGAGCTGTTTTTT.

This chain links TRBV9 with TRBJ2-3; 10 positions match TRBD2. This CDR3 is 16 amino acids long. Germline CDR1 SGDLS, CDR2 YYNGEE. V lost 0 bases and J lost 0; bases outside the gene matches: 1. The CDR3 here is CASSVVLAGSTDTQYF. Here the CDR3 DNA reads TGTGCCAGCAGCGTAGTACTAGCGGGGAGCACAGATACGCAGTATTTT.

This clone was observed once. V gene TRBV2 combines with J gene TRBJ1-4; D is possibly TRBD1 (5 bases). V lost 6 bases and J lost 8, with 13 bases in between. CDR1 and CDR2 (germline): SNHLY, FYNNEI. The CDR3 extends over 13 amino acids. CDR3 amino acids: CASSGRGNEKLFF. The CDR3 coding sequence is TGTGCCAGCAGCGGAAGGGGCAACGAAAAACTGTTTTTT.

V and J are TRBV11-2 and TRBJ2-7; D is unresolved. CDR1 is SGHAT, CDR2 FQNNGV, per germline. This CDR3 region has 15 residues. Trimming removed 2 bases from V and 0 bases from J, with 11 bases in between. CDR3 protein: CASSLSSRPSYEQYF. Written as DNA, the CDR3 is TGTGCCAGCAGCTTATCCTCCCGCCCCTCCTACGAGCAGTACTTC.

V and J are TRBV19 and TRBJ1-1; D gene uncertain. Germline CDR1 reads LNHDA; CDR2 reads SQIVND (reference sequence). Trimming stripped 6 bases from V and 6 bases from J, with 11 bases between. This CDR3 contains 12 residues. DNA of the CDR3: TGTGCCAGTAGCCCGAAAAGGGCTGAAGCTTTCTTT. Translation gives CASSPKRAEAFF.

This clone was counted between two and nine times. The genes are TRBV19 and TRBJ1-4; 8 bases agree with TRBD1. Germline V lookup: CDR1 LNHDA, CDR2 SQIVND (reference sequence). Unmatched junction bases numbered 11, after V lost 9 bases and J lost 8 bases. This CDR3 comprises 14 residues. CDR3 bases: TGTGCCAGCCACTTCACAGGGGGTGACGAAAAACTGTTTTTT. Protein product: CASHFTGGDEKLFF. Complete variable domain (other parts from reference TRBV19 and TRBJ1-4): DGGITQSPKYLFRKEGQNVTLSCEQNLNHDAMYWYRQDPGQGLRLIYYSQIVNDFQKGDIAEGYSVSREKKESFPLTVTSAQKNPTAFYLCASHFTGGDEKLFFGSGTQLSVL.

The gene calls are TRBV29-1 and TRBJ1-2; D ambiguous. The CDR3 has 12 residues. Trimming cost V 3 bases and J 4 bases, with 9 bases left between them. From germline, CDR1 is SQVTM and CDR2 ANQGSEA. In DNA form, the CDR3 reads TGCAGCGTTGATTCCCGGCGCTATGGCTACACCTTC. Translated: CSVDSRRYGYTF.

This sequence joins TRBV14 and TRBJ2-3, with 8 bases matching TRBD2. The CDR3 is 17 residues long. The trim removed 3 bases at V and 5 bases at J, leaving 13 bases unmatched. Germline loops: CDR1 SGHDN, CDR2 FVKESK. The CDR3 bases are TGTGCCAGCAGCCAGGCTCCAACCGGGCGGGGGGAAGATACGCAGTATTTT. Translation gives CASSQAPTGRGEDTQYF.

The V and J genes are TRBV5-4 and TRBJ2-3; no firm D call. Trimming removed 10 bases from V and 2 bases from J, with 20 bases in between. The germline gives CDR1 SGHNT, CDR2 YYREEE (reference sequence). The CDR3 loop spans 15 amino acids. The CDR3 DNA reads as TGTGCCGTAGAAACCGGGCCGCGAATCACAGATACGCAGTATTTT. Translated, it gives CAVETGPRITDTQYF.

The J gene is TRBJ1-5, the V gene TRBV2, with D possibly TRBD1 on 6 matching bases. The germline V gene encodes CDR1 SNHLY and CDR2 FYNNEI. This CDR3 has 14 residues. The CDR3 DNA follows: TGTGCATCTAGCGGGGGGGCGGGAAATCAGCCCCAGCATTTT. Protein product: CASSGGAGNQPQHF.

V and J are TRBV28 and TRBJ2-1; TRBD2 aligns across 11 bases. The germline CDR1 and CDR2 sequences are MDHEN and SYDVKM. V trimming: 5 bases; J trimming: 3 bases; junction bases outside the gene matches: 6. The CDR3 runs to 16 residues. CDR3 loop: CASSPPSGGIYNEQFF. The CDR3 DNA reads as TGTGCCAGCAGTCCACCTAGCGGGGGGATCTACAATGAGCAGTTCTTC.

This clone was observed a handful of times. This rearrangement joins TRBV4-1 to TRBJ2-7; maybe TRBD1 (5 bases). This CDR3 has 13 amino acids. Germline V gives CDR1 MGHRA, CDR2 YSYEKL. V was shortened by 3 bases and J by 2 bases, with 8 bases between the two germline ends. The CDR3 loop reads CASSHIGAYEQYF. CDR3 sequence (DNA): TGCGCCAGCAGCCATATAGGGGCCTACGAGCAGTACTTC.

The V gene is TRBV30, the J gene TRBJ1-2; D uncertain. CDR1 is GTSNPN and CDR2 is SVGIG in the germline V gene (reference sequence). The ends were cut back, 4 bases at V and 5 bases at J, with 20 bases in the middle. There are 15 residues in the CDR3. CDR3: CAWTPMVAAPYGYTF. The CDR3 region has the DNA TGTGCCTGGACTCCGATGGTTGCGGCGCCGTATGGCTACACCTTC.

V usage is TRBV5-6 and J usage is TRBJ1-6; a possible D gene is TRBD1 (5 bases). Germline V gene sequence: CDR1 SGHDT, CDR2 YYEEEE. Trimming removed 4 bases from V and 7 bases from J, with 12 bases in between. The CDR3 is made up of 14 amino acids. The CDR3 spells CASSLLGGNSPLHF. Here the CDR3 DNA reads TGTGCCAGCAGCCTCCTGGGGGGGAATTCACCCCTCCACTTT.

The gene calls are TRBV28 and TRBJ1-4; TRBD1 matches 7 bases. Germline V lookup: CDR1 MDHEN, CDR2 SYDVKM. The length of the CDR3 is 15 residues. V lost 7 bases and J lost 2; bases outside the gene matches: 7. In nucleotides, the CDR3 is TGTGCCAGCATTCCAGGGGGATCGACTAATGAAAAACTGTTTTTT. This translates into CASIPGGSTNEKLFF.

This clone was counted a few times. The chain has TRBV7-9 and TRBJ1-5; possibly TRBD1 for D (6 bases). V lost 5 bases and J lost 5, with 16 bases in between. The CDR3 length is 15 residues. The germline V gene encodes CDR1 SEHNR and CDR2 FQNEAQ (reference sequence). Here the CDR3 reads CASSLGDTPYQPQHF. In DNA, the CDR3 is TGTGCCAGCAGCCTTGGGGACACTCCGTATCAGCCCCAGCATTTT.

CDR3 region: CASSLGTRGQFF. CDR3 nucleotide sequence: TGTGCCAGCAGCTTGGGTACAAGGGGGCAGTTCTTC. This rearrangement joins TRBV5-4 to TRBJ2-1, with a tentative D call TRBD1 (5 bases). This CDR3 contains 12 residues. V lost 0 bases to trimming and J lost 12 bases, with 10 bases between them. The germline V gene has CDR1 SGHNT and CDR2 YYREEE (reference sequence).

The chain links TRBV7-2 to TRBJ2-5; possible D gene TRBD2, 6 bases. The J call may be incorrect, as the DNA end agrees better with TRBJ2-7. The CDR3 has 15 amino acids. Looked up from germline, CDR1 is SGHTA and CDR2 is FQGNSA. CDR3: CASSLGLISSYEQYF. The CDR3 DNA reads TGTGCCAGCAGCCTGGGACTTATAAGCTCCTACGAGCAGTACTTC.

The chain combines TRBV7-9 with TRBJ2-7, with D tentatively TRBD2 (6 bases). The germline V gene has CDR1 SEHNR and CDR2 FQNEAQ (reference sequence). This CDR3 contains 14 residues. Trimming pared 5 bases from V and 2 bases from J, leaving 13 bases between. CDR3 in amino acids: CASSRGGVAYEQYF. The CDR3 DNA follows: TGTGCCAGCAGCAGGGGCGGGGTCGCCTACGAGCAGTACTTC.

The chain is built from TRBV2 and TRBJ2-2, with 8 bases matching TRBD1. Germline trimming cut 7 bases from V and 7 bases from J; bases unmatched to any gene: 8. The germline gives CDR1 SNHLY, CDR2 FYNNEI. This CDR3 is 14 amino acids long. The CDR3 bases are TGTGCCAGCAAAACACAGGGGGAAAGCGGGGAGCTGTTTTTT. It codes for CASKTQGESGELFF.

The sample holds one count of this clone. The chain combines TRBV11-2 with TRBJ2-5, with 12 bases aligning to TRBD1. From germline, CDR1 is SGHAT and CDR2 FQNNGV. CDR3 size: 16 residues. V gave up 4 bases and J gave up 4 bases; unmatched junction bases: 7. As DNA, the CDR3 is TGTGCCAGCAGCTCCGCCGGGACAGGGGGCGCAGAGACCCAGTACTTC. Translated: CASSSAGTGGAETQYF. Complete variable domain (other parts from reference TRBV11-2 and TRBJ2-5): EAGVAQSPRYKIIEKRQSVAFWCNPISGHATLYWYQQILGQGPKLLIQFQNNGVVDDSQLPKDRFSAERLKGVDSTLKIQPAKLEDSAVYLCASSSAGTGGAETQYFGPGTRLLVL.

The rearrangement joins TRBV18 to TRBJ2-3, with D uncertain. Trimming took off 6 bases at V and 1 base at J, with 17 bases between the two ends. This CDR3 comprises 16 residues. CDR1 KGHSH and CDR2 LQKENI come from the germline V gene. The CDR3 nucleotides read TGTGCCAGCTCCGCCCTAGGTGGGTTGGGCACAGATACGCAGTATTTT. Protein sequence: CASSALGGLGTDTQYF.

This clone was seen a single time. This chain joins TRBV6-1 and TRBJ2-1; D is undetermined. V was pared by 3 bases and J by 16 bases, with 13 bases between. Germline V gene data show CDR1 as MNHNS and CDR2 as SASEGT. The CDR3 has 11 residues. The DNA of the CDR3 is TGTGCCAGCAGTGAGACGGCCTCGGTATTCTTC. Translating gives CASSETASVFF.

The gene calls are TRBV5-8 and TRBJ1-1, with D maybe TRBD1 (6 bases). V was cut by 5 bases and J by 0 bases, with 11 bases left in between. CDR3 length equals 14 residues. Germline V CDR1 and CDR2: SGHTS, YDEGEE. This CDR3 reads CASRGRDMNTEAFF. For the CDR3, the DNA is TGTGCCAGCAGGGGCAGGGACATGAACACTGAAGCTTTCTTT.

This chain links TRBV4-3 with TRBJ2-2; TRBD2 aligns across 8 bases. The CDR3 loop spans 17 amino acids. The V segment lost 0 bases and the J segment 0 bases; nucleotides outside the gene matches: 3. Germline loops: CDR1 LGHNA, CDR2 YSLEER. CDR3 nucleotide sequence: TGCGCCAGCAGCCAAGAGTCGGGGGGGGCGAACACCGGGGAGCTGTTTTTT. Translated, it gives CASSQESGGANTGELFF.